This T cell receptor (beta chain) came from a study of blood T cell repertoires in COVID-19. The data were produced by immunoSEQ multiplex PCR, yet TCRdb's version contains in-frame clones alone and is incomplete. The table has over 250,000 clones, about 89% seen once. CDR3 length: 16 residues. V shed 6 bases and J shed 0 bases, with 14 bases lying between them. CDR1 and CDR2 from the germline V gene are MNHEY and SMNVEV (reference sequence). This chain links TRBV27 with TRBJ2-2, with D possibly being TRBD1 (5 bases). The sequence came from a woman between 25 and 40 years old with COVID-19, enrolled during active disease. Sequenced input: peripheral blood. The DNA of the CDR3 is TGTGCCAGCAGACGACAGCATGCCGCGAACACCGGGGAGCTGTTTTTT. As protein: CASRRQHAANTGELFF.